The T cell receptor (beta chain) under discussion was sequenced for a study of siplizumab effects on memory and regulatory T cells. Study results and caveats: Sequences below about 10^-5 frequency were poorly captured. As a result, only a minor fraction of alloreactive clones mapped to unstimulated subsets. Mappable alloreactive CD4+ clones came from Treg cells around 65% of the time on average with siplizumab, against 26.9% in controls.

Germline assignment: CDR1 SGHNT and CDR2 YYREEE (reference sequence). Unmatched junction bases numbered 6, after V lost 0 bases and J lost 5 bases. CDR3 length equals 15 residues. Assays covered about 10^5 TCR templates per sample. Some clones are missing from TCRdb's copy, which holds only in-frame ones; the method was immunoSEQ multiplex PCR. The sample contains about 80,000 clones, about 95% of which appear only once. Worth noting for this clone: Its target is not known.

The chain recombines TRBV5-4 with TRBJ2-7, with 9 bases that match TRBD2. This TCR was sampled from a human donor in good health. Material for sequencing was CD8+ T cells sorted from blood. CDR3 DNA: TGTGCCAGCAGCTTGGGGGCGGGAGGGCCCAACGAGCAGTACTTC. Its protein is CASSLGAGGPNEQYF.